The 8 T cell receptor beta chains reported below all come from one sample, sequenced in a study of molecular identifiers for immune sequencing clone quantification. TCRdb re-called the PCR reads through MiXCR, storing one row per CDR3 protein. The profile covers tens of thousands of distinct CDR3 sequences, with about 18% appearing a single time and about 1.2% taken by the ten largest. Sequencing input: naive CD8+ T cells from blood, with Jurkat cell RNA spiked in. Indicated subset: FACS-sorted CD8+CD4-CCR7+CD45RA+ naive T cells. The receptors derive from a human donor in good health. Some libraries in this study had Jurkat cell RNA spiked in.

As for this clonotype: Being one base from a much bigger clone, this may be a read error. V is TRBV11-2 and J is TRBJ2-5; D might be TRBD1 or TRBD2, each matching 5 bases. CDR3 length: 13 residues. Germline V gene lookup returns CDR1 SGHAT and CDR2 FQNNGV. CDR3 nucleotide sequence: TGTGGCAGCAGCTTCCTCGGGACAGAGACCCAGTACTTC. This codes for CGSSFLGTETQYF.

As concerns this clonotype: A much larger clone lies one base from this, so it may be a read error. The chain carries TRBV13 and TRBJ1-1; D not resolved. V dropped 2 bases and J dropped 10 bases, with 17 bases sitting between them. The CDR3 runs to 14 residues. Germline CDR1 is PRHDT and CDR2 is FYEKMQ (reference sequence). As DNA, the CDR3 is TGTGCCAGCAGCTTATTTAACAGCGTGATAGGAGCTTTCTTT. This translates into CASSLFNSVIGAFF.

The genes are TRBV7-9 and TRBJ2-7, with D possibly being TRBD1 (6 bases). V was cut by 1 base and J by 2 bases, with 12 bases left in between. The CDR3 spans 15 residues. Germline V gene data show CDR1 as SEHNR and CDR2 as FQNEAQ (reference sequence). In DNA form, the CDR3 reads TGTGCCAGCAGCTTAGTTCTGGGGGCCACCTACGAGCAGTACTTC. This encodes CASSLVLGATYEQYF.

This clonotype was detected only a few times. The chain couples TRBV3-1 to TRBJ2-3, with unresolved D. This CDR3 is built from 14 residues. Trimming removed 0 bases at V and 6 bases at J, with 10 bases between. Germline V lookup: CDR1 LGHDT, CDR2 YNNKEL (reference sequence). CDR3 amino acids: CASSQDTEGDTQYF. In DNA form, the CDR3 reads TGTGCCAGCAGCCAAGATACGGAAGGTGATACGCAGTATTTT.

This clonotype came up many times. This chain connects TRBV6-8 to TRBJ1-1; D may be TRBD1 (5 bases). Germline assignment: CDR1 MNHGY and CDR2 SAAAGT. Trimming shortened V by 10 bases and J by 0 bases, and 18 bases separated the two germline ends. This CDR3 region has 15 residues. CDR3 sequence reads: CAIKPDSHMNTEAFF. Written as DNA, the CDR3 is TGTGCCATCAAGCCAGACAGCCACATGAACACTGAAGCTTTCTTT.

This clonotype was observed many times. V gene TRBV7-2 combines with J gene TRBJ2-3; 13 nucleotides align to TRBD2. CDR1 SGHTA and CDR2 FQGNSA come from the germline V gene. V lost 4 bases, J lost 8 bases, and 18 bases stayed unmatched. The CDR3 spans 19 residues. The CDR3 reads CASSSSLQLAGGPGRTQYF. CDR3 nucleotide sequence: TGTGCCAGCAGCTCCTCACTACAACTAGCGGGGGGGCCGGGACGTACGCAGTATTTT.

This clonotype occurred many times. The chain has TRBV6-1 and TRBJ2-3; D gene ambiguous. The CDR3 spans 16 residues. Germline-derived CDR1 and CDR2 are MNHNS and SASEGT. The germline V and J ends were trimmed by 2 bases and 0 bases, with 12 bases remaining between them. CDR3 loop: CASSERASFSTDTQYF. In DNA, the CDR3 is TGTGCCAGCAGTGAAAGAGCATCCTTTAGCACAGATACGCAGTATTTT.

This clonotype was observed many times. One end of the junction varies from germline; a read error may be responsible. This rearrangement joins TRBV4-3 to TRBJ2-3, with D tentatively TRBD2 (5 bases). The CDR3 loop spans 13 amino acids. CDR1 LGHNA and CDR2 YSLEER come from the germline V gene. The DNA for the CDR3 is TGCGCCGGCAGCCTCTCGAGCGGAGATACGCAGTATTTT. It translates to CAGSLSSGDTQYF.